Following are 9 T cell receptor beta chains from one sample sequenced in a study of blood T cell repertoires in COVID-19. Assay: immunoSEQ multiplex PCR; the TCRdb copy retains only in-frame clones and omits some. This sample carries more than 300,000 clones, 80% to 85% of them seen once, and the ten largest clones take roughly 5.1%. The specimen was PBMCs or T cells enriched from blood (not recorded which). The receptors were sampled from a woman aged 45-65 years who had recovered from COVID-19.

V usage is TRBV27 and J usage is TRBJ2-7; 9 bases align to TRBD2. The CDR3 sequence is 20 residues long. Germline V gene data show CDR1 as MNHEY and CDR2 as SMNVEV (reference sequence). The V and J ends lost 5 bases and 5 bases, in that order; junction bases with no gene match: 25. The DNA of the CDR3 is TGTGCCAGCAGTGCGATCCCTCAGTGGCGGGAGGGCCCTCGGTTCCACGAGCAGTACTTC. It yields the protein CASSAIPQWREGPRFHEQYF.

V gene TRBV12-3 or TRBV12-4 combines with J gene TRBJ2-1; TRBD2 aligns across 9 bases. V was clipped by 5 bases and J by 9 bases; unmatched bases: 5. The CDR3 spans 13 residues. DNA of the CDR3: TGTGCCAGCAGTGATTTAGCGGGAGCTGAGCAGTTCTTC. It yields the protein CASSDLAGAEQFF.

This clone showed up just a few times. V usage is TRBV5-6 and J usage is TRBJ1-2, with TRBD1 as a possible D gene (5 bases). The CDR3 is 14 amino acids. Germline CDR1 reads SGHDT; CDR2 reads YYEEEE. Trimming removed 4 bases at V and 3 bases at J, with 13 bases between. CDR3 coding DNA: TGTGCCAGCAGCACAGGATGGGTAGACTATGGCTACACCTTC. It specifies CASSTGWVDYGYTF.

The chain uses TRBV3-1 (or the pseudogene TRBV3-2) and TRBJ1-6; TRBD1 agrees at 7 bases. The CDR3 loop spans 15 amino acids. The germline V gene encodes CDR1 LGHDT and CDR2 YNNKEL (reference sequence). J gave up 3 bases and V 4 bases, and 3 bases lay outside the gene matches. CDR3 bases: TGTGCCAGCAGCCCAACAGGGGTCTATAATTCACCCCTCCACTTT. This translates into CASSPTGVYNSPLHF.

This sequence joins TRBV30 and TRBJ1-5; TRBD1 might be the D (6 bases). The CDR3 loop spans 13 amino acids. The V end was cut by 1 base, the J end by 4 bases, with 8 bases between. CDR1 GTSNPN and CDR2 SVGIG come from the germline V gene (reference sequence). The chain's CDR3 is CAWSGDINQPQHF. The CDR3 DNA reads TGTGCCTGGAGTGGGGACATTAATCAGCCCCAGCATTTT.

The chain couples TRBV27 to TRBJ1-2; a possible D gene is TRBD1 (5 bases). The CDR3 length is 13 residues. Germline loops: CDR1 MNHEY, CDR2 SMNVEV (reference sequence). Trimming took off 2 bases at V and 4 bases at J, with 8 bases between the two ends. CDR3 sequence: CASSLVGLYGYTF. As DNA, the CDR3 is TGTGCCAGCAGTTTAGTGGGACTCTATGGCTACACCTTC.

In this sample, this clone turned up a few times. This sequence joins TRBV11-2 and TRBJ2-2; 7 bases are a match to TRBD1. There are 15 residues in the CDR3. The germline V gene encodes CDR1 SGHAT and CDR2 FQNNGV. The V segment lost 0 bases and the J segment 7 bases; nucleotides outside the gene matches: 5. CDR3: CASSLEPGGFGELFF. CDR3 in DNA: TGTGCCAGCAGCTTAGAACCAGGGGGTTTCGGGGAGCTGTTTTTT.

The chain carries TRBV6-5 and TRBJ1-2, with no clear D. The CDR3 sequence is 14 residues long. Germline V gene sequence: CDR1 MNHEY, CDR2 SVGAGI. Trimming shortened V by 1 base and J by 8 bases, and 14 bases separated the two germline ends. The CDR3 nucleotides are TGTGCCAGCAGTTACTTAGGAGAACCCTGGGGCTACACCTTC. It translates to CASSYLGEPWGYTF.

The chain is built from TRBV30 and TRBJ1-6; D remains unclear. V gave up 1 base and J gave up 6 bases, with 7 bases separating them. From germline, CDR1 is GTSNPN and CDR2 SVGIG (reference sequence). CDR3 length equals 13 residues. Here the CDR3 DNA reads TGTGCCTGGAGTGACAGACGTAATTCACCCCTCCACTTT. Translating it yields CAWSDRRNSPLHF.